The clone carrying this T cell receptor beta chain occurred a few times. No antigen is known for it. The data were taken from a study of cytomegalovirus exposure and HLA in healthy donors. Whole-study findings and limits: Some segments of the V type, notably TRBV6-2 and TRBV6-3, were excluded as indistinguishable. The authors later linked a missense DCLRE1C variant to TCR beta V- and J-gene trimming.

Use of 60 Vbeta and 13 Jbeta primers characterized the PCR. The data were produced by immunoSEQ multiplex PCR, yet TCRdb's version contains in-frame clones alone and is incomplete. Found here are 80,000 to 130,000 clones, 79% of them singletons; the top ten hold 4.1%. CDR1 MDHEN and CDR2 SYDVKM come from the germline V gene. The CDR3 totals 14 residues. The V end was cut by 3 bases, the J end by 3 bases, with 10 bases between. The chain carries TRBV28 and TRBJ2-3; maybe TRBD2 (5 bases). The clonotype originates from a female donor in good health and CMV-seropositive. The specimen sequenced was PBMCs. CDR3 sequence: CASSFLSGTDTQYF. The CDR3 coding sequence is TGTGCCAGCAGTTTTCTATCGGGGACAGATACGCAGTATTTT.